These 5 T cell receptor beta chains share one sample of origin, sequenced in a study of blood T cell repertoires in COVID-19. The table came from immunoSEQ multiplex PCR; TCRdb's copy has only in-frame clones and leaves some out. Seen here are 85,000 to 95,000 clones, 72% observed once, and the top ten hold 13% to 15%. What was sequenced was peripheral blood. These TCRs come from a woman over 75 with acute or convalescent COVID-19.

The V call is TRBV18, the J call TRBJ1-3; TRBD1 aligns across 7 bases. The CDR3 loop spans 18 amino acids. CDR1 KGHSH and CDR2 LQKENI come from the germline V gene. V lost 2 bases and J lost 0; bases outside the gene matches: 10. CDR3 sequence: CASSPLTPDRDSGNTIYF. The CDR3 coding sequence is TGTGCCAGCTCACCATTAACGCCCGACAGGGACTCTGGAAACACCATATATTTT.

In this sample, this clone turned up a few times. The chain carries TRBV2 and TRBJ1-2; the match to TRBD1 covers 9 bases. This CDR3 is built from 16 residues. Germline V lookup: CDR1 SNHLY, CDR2 FYNNEI. The trim removed 5 bases at V and 4 bases at J, leaving 11 bases unmatched. CDR3: CASSTLLQDRGYGYTF. CDR3 DNA: TGTGCCAGCAGTACTTTACTTCAGGACAGGGGCTATGGCTACACCTTC.

The rearrangement links TRBV19 to TRBJ1-2; 7 bases map to TRBD1. With 3 bases clipped from V and 5 bases from J, the junction kept 15 bases outside the gene matches. Germline V CDR1 and CDR2: LNHDA, SQIVND (reference sequence). The CDR3 spans 17 residues. The CDR3 spells CASSMGQINGAGYGYTF. CDR3 sequence (DNA): TGTGCCAGTAGTATGGGACAGATCAACGGGGCGGGGTATGGCTACACCTTC. Filled out from reference TRBV19 and TRBJ1-2, the complete variable domain reads DGGITQSPKYLFRKEGQNVTLSCEQNLNHDAMYWYRQDPGQGLRLIYYSQIVNDFQKGDIAEGYSVSREKKESFPLTVTSAQKNPTAFYLCASSMGQINGAGYGYTFGSGTRLTVV.

This clone occurred once. This chain uses TRBV11-2 with TRBJ1-1; 9 positions agree with TRBD1. Trimming removed 3 bases from V and 1 base from J; junction bases left unmatched: 3. The CDR3 is 15 residues long. Per the germline V gene, CDR1 is SGHAT and CDR2 is FQNNGV. As DNA, the CDR3 is TGTGCCAGCAGCTTCTCGGGACAGGGGAACACTGAAGCTTTCTTT. It encodes CASSFSGQGNTEAFF.

The sample holds a few counts of this clone. The chain couples TRBV6-2 or TRBV6-3 to TRBJ2-1; 14 bases are shared with TRBD2. Trimming at V came to 6 bases and at J to 6 bases, leaving 4 bases not matched to a gene. Per germline, CDR1 MNHEY and CDR2 SVGEGT. The CDR3 has 15 residues. The CDR3 DNA reads TGTGCCAGCAGCCTGACTAGCGGGGGGGCCAATGAGCAGTTCTTC. It yields the protein CASSLTSGGANEQFF.